The 17 T cell receptor beta chains reported below all come from one sample, sequenced in a study of cytomegalovirus exposure and HLA in healthy donors. The PCR used 60 Vbeta and 13 Jbeta primers. TCRdb's copy holds only in-frame clones and misses some; the assay was immunoSEQ multiplex PCR. The sample comprises under 200,000 clones, roughly 77% of which are singletons, and around 8.3% rests with the top ten. What was sequenced was PBMCs. The receptors stem from a woman in her thirties or forties in good health and CMV-seropositive.

The genes are TRBV11-1 and TRBJ2-5; 7 positions agree with TRBD1. Trimming cost V 0 bases and J 5 bases; bases outside gene matches: 6. This CDR3 spans 15 amino acids. Per germline, CDR1 SGHAT and CDR2 FQDESV (reference sequence). The CDR3 sequence is CASSLAPTGQETQYF. CDR3 coding DNA: TGTGCCAGCAGCTTAGCGCCGACAGGGCAGGAGACCCAGTACTTC.

The genes are TRBV5-1 and TRBJ2-3; 7 bases match TRBD2. This CDR3 has 16 amino acids. V was pared by 0 bases and J by 0 bases, with 4 bases of the junction left unmatched. The germline V gene has CDR1 SGHRS and CDR2 YFSETQ. The CDR3 spells CASSLASGISTDTQYF. The CDR3 DNA sequence: TGCGCCAGCAGCTTGGCCAGCGGGATTAGCACAGATACGCAGTATTTT.

As DNA, the CDR3 is TGTGCCAGCAGCCAGGCCCTTCGCTACGAGCAGTACTTC. As protein: CASSQALRYEQYF. The V call is TRBV7-2, the J call TRBJ2-7; D unresolved. CDR1 and CDR2 from the germline V gene are SGHTA and FQGNSA. Trimming removed 5 bases from V and 3 bases from J, with 11 bases in between. This CDR3 region has 13 residues.

The rearrangement links TRBV4-1 to TRBJ1-6; 7 bases map to TRBD1. The CDR3 is 15 amino acids. Germline V gives CDR1 MGHRA, CDR2 YSYEKL. V gave up 1 base and J gave up 9 bases; unmatched junction bases: 6. Written as DNA, the CDR3 is TGCGCCAGCAGCCAAGCCGGGACAGTCGGTTCACCCCTCCACTTT. It is translated as CASSQAGTVGSPLHF.

In DNA, the CDR3 is TGTGCCAGCAGTGGCGAACAGGGGGTCTATGGCTACACCTTC. This gives the protein CASSGEQGVYGYTF. The V gene is TRBV2, the J gene TRBJ1-2; 8 nucleotides agree with TRBD1. Germline loops: CDR1 SNHLY, CDR2 FYNNEI. V lost 4 bases and J lost 4; bases outside the gene matches: 5. This CDR3 is 14 amino acids long.

The chain carries TRBV19 and TRBJ2-4; TRBD2 matches at 7 bases. V dropped 3 bases and J dropped 7; count of bases not matched to a gene: 3. Germline loops: CDR1 LNHDA, CDR2 SQIVND (reference sequence). The length of the CDR3 is 13 residues. Here the CDR3 reads CASSIGTINIQYF. The CDR3 DNA follows: TGTGCCAGTAGTATCGGGACTATTAACATTCAGTACTTC.

The chain is built from TRBV7-2 and TRBJ2-3; D perhaps matches TRBD1 (5 bases). Germline CDR1 SGHTA, CDR2 FQGNSA. V was shortened by 1 base and J by 4 bases, with 15 bases between the two germline ends. There are 16 residues in the CDR3. CDR3 in amino acids: CASSLVSRVGADTQYF. CDR3 DNA: TGTGCCAGCAGCTTAGTGAGCAGGGTCGGCGCAGATACGCAGTATTTT.

This clone is a singleton in its sample. The rearrangement joins TRBV30 to TRBJ2-1; the D gene is possibly TRBD2 (6 bases). This CDR3 spans 15 amino acids. V gave up 2 bases and J gave up 7 bases, with 18 bases separating them. CDR1 and CDR2 from the germline V gene are GTSNPN and SVGIG (reference sequence). CDR3 sequence (DNA): TGTGCCTGGAGTTCCGTCGGGCGGGGCGTTAATGAGCAGTTCTTC. It is translated as CAWSSVGRGVNEQFF.

V gene TRBV19 combines with J gene TRBJ2-7, with no clear D. CDR1 and CDR2 (germline): LNHDA, SQIVND (reference sequence). Trimming cost V 1 base and J 6 bases, with 13 bases left between them. There are 14 residues in the CDR3. CDR3 sequence reads: CASSIVAGKGEQYF. The CDR3 coding sequence is TGTGCCAGTAGTATAGTGGCAGGTAAAGGCGAGCAGTACTTC.

This chain uses TRBV28 with TRBJ2-7, with 8 bases identical to TRBD1. V was pared by 5 bases and J by 3 bases, with 6 bases of the junction left unmatched. Per the germline V gene, CDR1 is MDHEN and CDR2 is SYDVKM. CDR3 length: 14 residues. The CDR3 DNA reads TGTGCCAGCAGTCCCCCCGGGACAGGCTACGAGCAGTACTTC. Its protein product is CASSPPGTGYEQYF.

The gene calls are TRBV21-1 and TRBJ1-2; TRBD1 is the table's D call, not checked against the DNA. TRBV21-1 is a recognized pseudogene. This CDR3 has 21 amino acids. Written as DNA, the CDR3 is TGTGCCAGCAGCAAAATAGCCTATTTCAATTGGACAGGGATTGTCCAGGGTGGCTACACCTTC. It yields the protein CASSKIAYFNWTGIVQGGYTF.

V gene TRBV6-1 combines with J gene TRBJ2-7, with 8 bases fitting TRBD1. The ends lost 3 bases at V and 1 base at J; junction bases unmatched: 14. CDR1 is MNHNS and CDR2 is SASEGT in the germline V gene. This CDR3 has 18 amino acids. The chain's CDR3 is CASSDEIDPGQASYEQYF. CDR3 DNA: TGTGCCAGCAGTGACGAAATAGACCCGGGACAGGCTTCCTACGAGCAGTACTTC.

The DNA of the CDR3 is TGTGCCAGCAGCCTAGGACTTGGTGAAGCTTTCTTT. It encodes CASSLGLGEAFF. V is TRBV5-4 and J is TRBJ1-1, with D unresolved. CDR3 length equals 12 residues. V lost 4 bases and J 7 bases, leaving 11 bases between the germline ends. Germline CDR1 SGHNT, CDR2 YYREEE (reference sequence).

The chain carries TRBV9 and TRBJ2-2; 7 bases match TRBD2. The germline V gene has CDR1 SGDLS and CDR2 YYNGEE. The trim removed 1 base at V and 4 bases at J, leaving 7 bases unmatched. The CDR3 length is 16 residues. The CDR3 DNA reads as TGTGCCAGCAGCGTAAGGTGGGAGGGCCCCACCGGGGAGCTGTTTTTT. Encoded protein: CASSVRWEGPTGELFF.

The V and J genes are TRBV27 and TRBJ1-2; TRBD1 matches 8 bases. Trimming took 8 bases from V and 1 from J; bases not matched to a gene: 6. Germline-derived CDR1 and CDR2 are MNHEY and SMNVEV (reference sequence). CDR3 length: 14 residues. DNA of the CDR3: TGTGCCAGCCGGCCAGACAGGGGTAACTATGGCTACACCTTC. Its translation: CASRPDRGNYGYTF.

The rearrangement uses TRBV30 and TRBJ1-5, with TRBD1 identical over 9 bases. V trimming: 2 bases; J trimming: 2 bases; junction bases outside the gene matches: 4. This CDR3 spans 15 amino acids. CDR1 is GTSNPN, CDR2 SVGIG, per germline (reference sequence). The CDR3 nucleotides read TGTGCCTGGAGTATAACAGGGGGCGGCAATCAGCCCCAGCATTTT. Its translation is CAWSITGGGNQPQHF.

This clone occurred once. J is TRBJ1-2 and V is TRBV27; D gene ambiguous. V dropped 11 bases and J dropped 0 bases, with 22 bases sitting between them. The CDR3 contains 16 residues. Germline CDR1 reads MNHEY; CDR2 reads SMNVEV (reference sequence). The CDR3 loop reads CAAKRGSLRTNYGYTF. CDR3 coding DNA: TGTGCCGCCAAGCGAGGGAGCCTTCGAACTAACTATGGCTACACCTTC.